This is a list of T cell receptor beta chains from one sample in a study of shared clonotypes between healthy human individuals. Libraries were prepared by immunoSEQ multiplex PCR; TCRdb keeps only in-frame clonotypes and omits some of them. The data hold some 690,000 clones, with less than 95% observed a single time. The sequenced sample was memory CD8+ T cells from PBMCs. The receptors derive from a man younger than 35 in good health. Some clones in this sample may be carry-over from other donors' samples. Each CDR3 is given with its conserved first and last residue. The D gene is left open where the match is weak. Expanded clones are given a class, and other clones once, few, many or no size at all.

>.|.|TRBJ2-7|16|TRBV4-2
CASSQVSQLPSYEQYF
TGTGCCAGCAGCCAAGTCTCACAGCTACCTTCTTACGAGCAGTACTTC
>.|.|TRBJ2-7|13|TRBV5-1
CASSLRRDYEQYF
TGCGCCAGCAGCCTTAGACGGGACTACGAGCAGTACTTC
>.|.|TRBJ2-7|13|TRBV28
CASSLTVPYEQYF
TGTGCCAGCAGTCTGACAGTCCCCTACGAGCAGTACTTC
>.|.|TRBJ2-3|15|TRBV10-3
CAISGAAGYTDTQYF
TGTGCCATCAGTGGGGCAGCAGGATACACAGATACGCAGTATTTT
>.|.|TRBJ1-3|14|TRBV29-1
CSVEGEGAGNTIYF
TGCAGCGTTGAAGGGGAGGGTGCTGGAAACACCATATATTTT
>medium-sized|.|TRBJ2-7|12|TRBV11-2
CASSLGPDEQYF
TGTGCCAGCAGCTTAGGCCCTGACGAGCAGTACTTC
>.|.|TRBJ2-4|16|TRBV27
CASSLRGAGAKNIQYF
TGTGCCAGCAGTTTGCGAGGGGCCGGAGCCAAAAACATTCAGTACTTC
>.|TRBD1|TRBJ2-3|13|TRBV11-3
CASSFYGQVTQYF
TGTGCCAGCAGCTTCTACGGACAGGTTACGCAGTATTTT
>.|TRBD2|TRBJ2-3|16|TRBV4-2
CASSQAGTSGTDTQYF
TGTGCCAGCAGCCAAGCGGGGACTAGCGGCACAGATACGCAGTATTTT
>.|TRBD1|TRBJ1-3|16|TRBV6-1
CASSGDRDRSGNTIYF
TGTGCCAGCAGTGGAGACAGGGACCGCTCTGGAAACACCATATATTTT
>.|.|TRBJ1-2|13|TRBV14
CASSGTSNYGYTF
TGTGCAAGTTCTGGGACGAGTAACTATGGCTACACCTTC
>.|.|TRBJ2-3|15|TRBV5-1
CASSLGSLGLDTQYF
TGCGCCAGCAGCTTGGGATCTTTGGGACTAGATACGCAGTATTTT
>.|TRBD2|TRBJ2-7|14|TRBV27
CASSLDGRFYEQYF
TGTGCCAGCAGTTTAGACGGGAGGTTCTACGAGCAGTACTTC
>once|TRBD1|TRBJ1-2|16|TRBV29-1
CSVGWDRGFLNYGYTF
TGCAGCGTTGGTTGGGACAGGGGGTTTCTGAACTATGGCTACACCTTC
>.|.|TRBJ1-5|16|TRBV7-9
CASSFSGTALGQPQHF
TGTGCCAGCAGCTTCTCCGGGACGGCCCTAGGTCAGCCCCAGCATTTT
>.|.|TRBJ2-7|14|TRBV5-6
CASSLWGFAWEQYF
TGTGCCAGCAGCTTGTGGGGTTTCGCGTGGGAGCAGTACTTC
>.|.|TRBJ1-2|16|TRBV7-3
CASSPLFTGENYGYTF
TGTGCCAGCAGCCCCCTTTTTACGGGAGAAAACTATGGCTACACCTTC
>.|.|TRBJ2-2|14|TRBV19
CASSIAGLTGELFF
TGTGCCAGTAGTATAGCTGGCCTCACCGGGGAGCTGTTTTTT
>.|.|TRBJ1-5|15|TRBV7-9
CASSFGGDVSQPQHF
TGTGCCAGCAGCTTCGGGGGGGACGTCAGTCAGCCCCAGCATTTT
>.|TRBD2|TRBJ2-1|15|TRBV7-9
CASSLKREGRNEQFF
TGTGCCAGCAGCTTAAAGCGGGAGGGCCGCAATGAGCAGTTCTTC
>.|.|TRBJ2-7|15|TRBV9
CASSVDTGWTYEQYF
TGTGCCAGCAGCGTAGACACAGGTTGGACCTACGAGCAGTACTTC
>.|.|TRBJ2-3|15|TRBV9
CASSVGGHKTDTQYF
TGTGCCAGCAGCGTAGGGGGCCACAAAACAGATACGCAGTATTTT
>.|.|TRBJ2-3|13|TRBV18
CASSGDPTDTQYF
TGTGCCAGCTCAGGGGATCCCACAGATACGCAGTATTTT